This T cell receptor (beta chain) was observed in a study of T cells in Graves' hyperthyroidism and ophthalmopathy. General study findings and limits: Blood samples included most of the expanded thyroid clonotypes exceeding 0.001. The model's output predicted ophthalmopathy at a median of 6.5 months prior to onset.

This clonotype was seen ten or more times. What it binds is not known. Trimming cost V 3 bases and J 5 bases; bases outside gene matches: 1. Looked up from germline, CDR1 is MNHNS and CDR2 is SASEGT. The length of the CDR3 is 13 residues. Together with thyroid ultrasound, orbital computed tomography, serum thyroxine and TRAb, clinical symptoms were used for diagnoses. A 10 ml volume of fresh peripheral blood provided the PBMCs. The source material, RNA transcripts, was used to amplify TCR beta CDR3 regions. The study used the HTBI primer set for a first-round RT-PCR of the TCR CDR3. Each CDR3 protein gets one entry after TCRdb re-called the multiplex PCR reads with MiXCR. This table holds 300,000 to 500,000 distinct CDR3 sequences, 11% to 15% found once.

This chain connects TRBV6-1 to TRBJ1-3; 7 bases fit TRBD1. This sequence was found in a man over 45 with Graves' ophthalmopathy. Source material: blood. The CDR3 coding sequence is TGTGCCAGCAGTGAGACAGGGCGAAACACCATATATTTT. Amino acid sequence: CASSETGRNTIYF.